This T cell receptor (beta chain) comes out of a study of CD8 T cells in ankylosing spondylitis. Study-wide results and caveats: A motif of roughly eight highly homologous TCR beta variants was seen as apparently characteristic of ankylosing spondylitis blood.

Germline V CDR1 and CDR2: SGHRS, YFSETQ. This CDR3 is 15 amino acids long. J lost 7 bases, V lost 0 bases, and 7 bases had no gene match. TCRdb re-called the 5' RACE reads through MiXCR, storing one row per CDR3 protein. The sample consists of 500,000 to 550,000 distinct CDR3 sequences, about 13% of them appearing once. This clonotype was detected ten times or more. Its cognate antigen is unknown. Sequencing was carried out using blood, either unsorted or a sorted T cell fraction (not recorded which). This chain links TRBV5-1 with TRBJ2-7, with 10 bases that match TRBD2. This receptor was taken from a male donor with ankylosing spondylitis. The CDR3 here is CASSLASGSESEQYV. The CDR3 region has the DNA TGCGCCAGCAGCTTGGCTAGCGGGAGTGAGAGTGAGCAGTACGTC.